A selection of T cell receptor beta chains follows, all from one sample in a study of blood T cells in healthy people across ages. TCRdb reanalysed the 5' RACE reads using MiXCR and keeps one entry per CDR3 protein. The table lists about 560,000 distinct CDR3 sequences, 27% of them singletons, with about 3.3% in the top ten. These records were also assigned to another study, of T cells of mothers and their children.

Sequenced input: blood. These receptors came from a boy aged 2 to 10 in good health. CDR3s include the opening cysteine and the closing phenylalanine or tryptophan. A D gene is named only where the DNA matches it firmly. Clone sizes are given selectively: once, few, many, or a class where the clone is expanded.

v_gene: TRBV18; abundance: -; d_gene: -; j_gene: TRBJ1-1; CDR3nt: TGTGCCAGCTCACCCCTAGTTGTGCGGGGCACTGAAGCTTTCTTT; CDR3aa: CASSPLVVRGTEAFF
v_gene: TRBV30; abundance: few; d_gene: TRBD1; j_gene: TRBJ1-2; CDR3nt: TGTGCCTGGAGACCCGACAGGGAGCGCTACACCTTC; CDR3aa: CAWRPDRERYTF
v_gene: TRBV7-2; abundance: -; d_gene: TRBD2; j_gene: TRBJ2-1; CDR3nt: TGTGCCAGCAGCTTAAATGGTCTCTGGGCTAGCGGGAATTTCACTGAGCAGTTCTTC; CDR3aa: CASSLNGLWASGNFTEQFF
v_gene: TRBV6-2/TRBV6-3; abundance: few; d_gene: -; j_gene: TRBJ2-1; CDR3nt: TGTGCCAGCAGTTACAGAGTCCATGAGCAGTTCTTC; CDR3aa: CASSYRVHEQFF
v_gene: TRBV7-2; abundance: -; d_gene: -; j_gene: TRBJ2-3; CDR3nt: TGTGCCAGCGCGGGGCGCGGAGATACGCAGTATTTT; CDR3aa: CASAGRGDTQYF
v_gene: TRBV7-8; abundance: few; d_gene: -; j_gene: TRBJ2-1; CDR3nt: TGTGCCAGCAGCCTACAGCGACTGGCCCCCAATGAGCAGTTCTTC; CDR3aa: CASSLQRLAPNEQFF
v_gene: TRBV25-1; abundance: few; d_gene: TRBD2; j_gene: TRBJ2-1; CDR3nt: TGTGCCAGCAGTGTTGCGGGACTAGCGATCAATGAGCAGTTCTTC; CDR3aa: CASSVAGLAINEQFF
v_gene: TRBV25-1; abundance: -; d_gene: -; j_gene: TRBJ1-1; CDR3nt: TGTGCCAGCAAAGTTGGATTGAGTGATGAAGCTTTCTTT; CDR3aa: CASKVGLSDEAFF
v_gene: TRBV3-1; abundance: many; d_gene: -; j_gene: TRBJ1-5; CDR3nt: TGTGCCAGCAGCCAAGGGGGGGGCCCAGGGAACAATCAGCCCCAGCATTTT; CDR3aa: CASSQGGGPGNNQPQHF
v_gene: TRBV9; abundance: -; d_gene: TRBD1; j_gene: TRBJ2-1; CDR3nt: TGTGCCAGCAGCGGGGGCGGGACAGGGGACTACAATGAGCAGTTCTTC; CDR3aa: CASSGGGTGDYNEQFF
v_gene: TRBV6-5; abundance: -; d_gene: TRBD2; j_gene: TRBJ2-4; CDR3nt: TGTGCCAGCAGTTATGGGGCGGGAGGGCTTCGGGGTGTCAAAAACATTCAGTACTTC; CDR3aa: CASSYGAGGLRGVKNIQYF
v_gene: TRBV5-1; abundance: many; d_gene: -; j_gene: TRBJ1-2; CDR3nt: TGCGCCAGCAGCCGGACGACAGCTAACTATGGCTACACCTTC; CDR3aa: CASSRTTANYGYTF
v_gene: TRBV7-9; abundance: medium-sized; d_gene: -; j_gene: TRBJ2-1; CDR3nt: TGTGCCAGCAGCTTACCTTTTTGGGGTGGCAGGTACAATGAGCAGTTCTTC; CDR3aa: CASSLPFWGGRYNEQFF
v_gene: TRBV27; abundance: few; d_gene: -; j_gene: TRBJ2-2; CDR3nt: TGTGCCAGCAGTCCGCCCGGCTTAGCGAGCGAGCCCGGGGAGCTGTTTTTT; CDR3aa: CASSPPGLASEPGELFF
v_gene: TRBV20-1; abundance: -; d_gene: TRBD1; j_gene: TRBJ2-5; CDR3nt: TGCAGTGCTAGACAGGGGGCCGAAGAGACCCAGTACTTC; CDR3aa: CSARQGAEETQYF
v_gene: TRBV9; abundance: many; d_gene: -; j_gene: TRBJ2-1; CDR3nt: TGTGCCAGCAGCGTAGAAGGTAGCCGACCGTTCTTC; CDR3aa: CASSVEGSRPFF
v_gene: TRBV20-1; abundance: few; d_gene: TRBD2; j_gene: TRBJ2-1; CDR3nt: TGCAGTGCTAGTTCTAGCGGGGGGGCGAACGAGCAGTTCTTC; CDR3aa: CSASSSGGANEQFF
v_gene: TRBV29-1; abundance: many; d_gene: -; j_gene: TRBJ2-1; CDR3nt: TGCAGCGGAGTCGGATACAATGAGCAGTTCTTC; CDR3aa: CSGVGYNEQFF
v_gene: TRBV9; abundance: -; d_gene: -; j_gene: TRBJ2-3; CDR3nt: TGTGCCAGCAGCACCGACGGGGAAGGCACAGATACGCAGTATTTT; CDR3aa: CASSTDGEGTDTQYF
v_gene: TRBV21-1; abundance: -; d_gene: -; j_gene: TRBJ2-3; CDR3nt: TGTGCCAGCGTACCGCTCCCAGGCGGAACTAGCACAGATACGCAGTATTTT; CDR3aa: CASVPLPGGTSTDTQYF
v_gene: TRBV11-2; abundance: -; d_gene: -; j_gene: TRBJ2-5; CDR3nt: TGTGCCAGCAGCTTAGCGGCCCGGTACCAAGAGACCCAGTACTTC; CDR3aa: CASSLAARYQETQYF
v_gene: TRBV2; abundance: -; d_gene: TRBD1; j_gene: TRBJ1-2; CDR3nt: TGTGCCAGCAGTGAGAACTTTACCGGACAGGGTAGGGCTAACTATGGCTACACCTTC; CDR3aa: CASSENFTGQGRANYGYTF
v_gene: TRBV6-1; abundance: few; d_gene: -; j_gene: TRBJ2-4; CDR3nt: TGTGCCAGCAGTGAATGGGAGGGGCTACAGGGAAACATTCAGTACTTC; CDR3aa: CASSEWEGLQGNIQYF
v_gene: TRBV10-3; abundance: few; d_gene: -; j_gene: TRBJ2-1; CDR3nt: TGTGCCATCAGTGAGCCTGGAAACACCGCGCGCAATGAGCAGTTCTTC; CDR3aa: CAISEPGNTARNEQFF
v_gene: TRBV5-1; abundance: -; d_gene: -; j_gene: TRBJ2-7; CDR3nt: TGCGCCAGCAGCTGGGCTGGGTATTACGAGCAGTACTTC; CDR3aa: CASSWAGYYEQYF
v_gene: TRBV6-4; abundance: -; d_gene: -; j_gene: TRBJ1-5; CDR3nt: TGTGCCAGCAGTGCCCGAGGGTTCGGTCAGCCCCAGCATTTT; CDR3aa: CASSARGFGQPQHF
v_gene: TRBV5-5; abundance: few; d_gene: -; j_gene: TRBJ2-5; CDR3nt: TGTGCCAGCAGTGGGGAGCCGATCCAAGAGACCCAGTACTTC; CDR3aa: CASSGEPIQETQYF
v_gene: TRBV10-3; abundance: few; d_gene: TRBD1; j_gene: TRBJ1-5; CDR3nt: TGTGCCACGGCAGGGACAGGGGCCCGCAATCAGCCCCAGCATTTT; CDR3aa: CATAGTGARNQPQHF
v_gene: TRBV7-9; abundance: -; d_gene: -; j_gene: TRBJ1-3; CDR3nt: TGTGCCAGCATTGACTTCTCTGGAAACACCATATATTTT; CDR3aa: CASIDFSGNTIYF
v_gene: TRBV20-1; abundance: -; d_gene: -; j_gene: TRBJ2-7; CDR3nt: TGCAGTGCTCTTAGCGCTACGTACGAGCAGTACTTC; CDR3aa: CSALSATYEQYF
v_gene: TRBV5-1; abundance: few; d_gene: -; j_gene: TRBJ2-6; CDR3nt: TGCGCCAGCAGCTACCCCCAGGGTTCTGGGGCCAACGTCCTGACTTTC; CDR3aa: CASSYPQGSGANVLTF
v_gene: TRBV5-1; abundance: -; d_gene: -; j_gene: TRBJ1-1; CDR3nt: TGCGCCAGTAGGGAGGGGGAGGACACTGAAGCTTTCTTT; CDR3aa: CASREGEDTEAFF
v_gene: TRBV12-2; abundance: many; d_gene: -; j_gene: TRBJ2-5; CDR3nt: TGTGCAAGTCGCTTAGGAACTAGCGGGGGCCAAGAGACCCAGTACTTC; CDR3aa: CASRLGTSGGQETQYF
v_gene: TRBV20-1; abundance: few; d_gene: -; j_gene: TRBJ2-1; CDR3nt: TGCAGTGCTAGTAACGGCTTAAACAATGAGCAGTTCTTC; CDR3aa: CSASNGLNNEQFF
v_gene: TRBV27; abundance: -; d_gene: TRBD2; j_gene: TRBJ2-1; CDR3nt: TGTGCCAGCAGTTTTCATCTGCGGGAGGGGAAGCAGTTCTTC; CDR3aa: CASSFHLREGKQFF
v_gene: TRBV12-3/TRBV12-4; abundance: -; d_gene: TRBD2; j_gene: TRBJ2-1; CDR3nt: TGTGCCAGCAGTAAAACTAGCGTCCATGAGCAGTTCTTC; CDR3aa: CASSKTSVHEQFF
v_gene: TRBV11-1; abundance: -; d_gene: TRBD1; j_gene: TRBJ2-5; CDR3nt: TGTGCCAGCAGCTTAAGAGAGGGACAGGTACAAGAGACCCAGTACTTC; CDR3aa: CASSLREGQVQETQYF
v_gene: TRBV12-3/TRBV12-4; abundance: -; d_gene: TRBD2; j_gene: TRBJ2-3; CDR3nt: TGTGCCAGCAGTGCACTAGCGGGGGGGCCAGATACGCAGTATTTT; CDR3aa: CASSALAGGPDTQYF
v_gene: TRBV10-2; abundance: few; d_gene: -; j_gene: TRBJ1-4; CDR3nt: TGCGCCAGCAGTCGGCGAGATGAAAAACTGTTTTTT; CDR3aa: CASSRRDEKLFF
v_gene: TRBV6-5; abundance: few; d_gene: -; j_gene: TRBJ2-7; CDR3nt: TGTGCCAGCAGCCGGGGGAACGAGCAGTACTTC; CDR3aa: CASSRGNEQYF